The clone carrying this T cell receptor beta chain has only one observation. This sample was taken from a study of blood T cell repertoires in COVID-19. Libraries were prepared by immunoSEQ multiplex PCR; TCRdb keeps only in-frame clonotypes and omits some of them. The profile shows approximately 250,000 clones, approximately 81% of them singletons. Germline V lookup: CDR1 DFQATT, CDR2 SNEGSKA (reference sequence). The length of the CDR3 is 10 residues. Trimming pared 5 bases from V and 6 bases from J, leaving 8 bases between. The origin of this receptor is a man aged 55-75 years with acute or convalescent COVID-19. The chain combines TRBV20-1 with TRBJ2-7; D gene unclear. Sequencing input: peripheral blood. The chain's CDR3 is CSAEPGEQYF. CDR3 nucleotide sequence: TGCAGTGCTGAGCCGGGCGAGCAGTACTTC.